This passage covers 19 T cell receptor beta chains from one sample sequenced in a study of blood T cell repertoires in COVID-19. Profiled with immunoSEQ multiplex PCR; TCRdb holds only in-frame clones, not every one. The table has about 400,000 clones, approximately 86% seen once. The source material was peripheral blood. The source is a human donor in a cohort sampled during active COVID-19.

V is TRBV6-5 and J is TRBJ2-7, with 7 bases lining up with TRBD1. Germline V gene sequence: CDR1 MNHEY, CDR2 SVGAGI. Germline trimming cut 0 bases from V and 2 bases from J; bases unmatched to any gene: 4. The CDR3 is 15 amino acids. For the CDR3, the DNA is TGTGCCAGCAGTTACTCAAGGACAGGTCCCTACGAGCAGTACTTC. It codes for CASSYSRTGPYEQYF.

The chain uses TRBV28 and TRBJ2-2; TRBD2 matches at 15 bases. Germline V lookup: CDR1 MDHEN, CDR2 SYDVKM. The CDR3 is 19 amino acids. Germline trimming cut 4 bases from V and 3 bases from J; bases unmatched to any gene: 9. The DNA of the CDR3 is TGTGCCAGCAGTTCCCCCGGACTAGCGGGAGGGCCGGACACCGGGGAGCTGTTTTTT. Protein: CASSSPGLAGGPDTGELFF.

This sequence joins TRBV18 and TRBJ2-1; 8 bases map to TRBD2. CDR3 length equals 15 residues. V lost 11 bases to trimming and J lost 1 base; unmatched junction nucleotides: 10. Germline assignment: CDR1 KGHSH and CDR2 LQKENI. The CDR3 here is CAGQRESGSYNEQFF. Written as DNA, the CDR3 is TGTGCCGGCCAGCGGGAGAGCGGTTCCTACAATGAGCAGTTCTTC.

The V gene is TRBV5-1, the J gene TRBJ2-7; tentatively, D is TRBD2 (6 bases). The CDR3 has 17 residues. Germline V gene lookup returns CDR1 SGHRS and CDR2 YFSETQ. The V and J ends lost 0 bases and 0 bases respectively, with 16 bases between them. CDR3 residues: CASSLGGASDPSYEQYF. The DNA for the CDR3 is TGCGCCAGCAGCTTGGGGGGTGCTAGCGACCCCTCCTACGAGCAGTACTTC. The complete variable domain, with remaining parts taken from reference TRBV5-1 and TRBJ2-7, reads KAGVTQTPRYLIKTRGQQVTLSCSPISGHRSVSWYQQTPGQGLQFLFEYFSETQRNKGNFPGRFSGRQFSNSRSEMNVSTLELGDSALYLCASSLGGASDPSYEQYFGPGTRLTVT.

This sequence joins TRBV6-5 and TRBJ1-1; D remains unclear. The CDR3 runs to 15 residues. Trimming stripped 4 bases from V and 6 bases from J, with 18 bases between. Per germline, CDR1 MNHEY and CDR2 SVGAGI. The CDR3 nucleotides are TGTGCCAGCAGTTCTTCTACTACCGGAGGCGCTGAAGCTTTCTTT. Protein sequence: CASSSSTTGGAEAFF.

This clone was seen only once. The gene calls are TRBV7-3 and TRBJ1-1; 9 bases align to TRBD1. The V gene end was trimmed by 6 bases and the J gene end by 8 bases; junction bases not matched to a gene: 16. CDR3 size: 16 residues. Germline values: CDR1 SGHTA, CDR2 FQGTGA. The CDR3 bases are TGTGCCAGCAGTCTGGGGAGGGGACAGGGCGTCGGGGAAGCTTTCTTT. It translates to CASSLGRGQGVGEAFF.

The rearrangement joins TRBV3-1 (or the pseudogene TRBV3-2) to TRBJ2-1, with 13 bases matching TRBD2. From germline, CDR1 is LGHDT and CDR2 YNNKEL (reference sequence). The CDR3 has 15 residues. With 4 bases clipped from V and 7 bases from J, the junction kept 4 bases outside the gene matches. The CDR3 spells CASSPGTSGTNEQFF. The CDR3 nucleotides read TGTGCCAGCAGCCCCGGGACTAGCGGGACTAATGAGCAGTTCTTC.

V is TRBV25-1 and J is TRBJ2-1, with TRBD1 matching over 7 bases. The CDR3 is 14 amino acids. The germline V gene has CDR1 MGHDK and CDR2 SYGVNS. The junction had 12 bases not matched to a gene; V was cut back by 11 bases and J by 5 bases. CDR3 amino acids: CAAQGWDSNNEQFF. The CDR3 DNA is TGTGCCGCCCAAGGTTGGGACAGTAACAATGAGCAGTTCTTC.

This chain uses TRBV4-2 with TRBJ1-1, with a weak D call TRBD1 (6 bases). The length of the CDR3 is 13 residues. Germline values: CDR1 LGHNA, CDR2 YNFKEQ. Trimming took off 7 bases at V and 1 base at J, with 10 bases between the two ends. CDR3 DNA sequence: TGTGCCAGCAAATGGGACACGAACACTGAAGCTTTCTTT. Its translation: CASKWDTNTEAFF.

The chain uses TRBV10-3 and TRBJ1-5; the match to TRBD1 covers 9 bases. Looked up from germline, CDR1 is ENHRY and CDR2 is SYGVKD. V trimming: 6 bases; J trimming: 5 bases; junction bases outside the gene matches: 8. This CDR3 comprises 15 residues. The CDR3 coding sequence is TGTGCCATCAGCATAGGGACAGGGACCGATCAGCCCCAGCATTTT. Translated, it gives CAISIGTGTDQPQHF.

This clone showed up just a few times. This sequence joins TRBV6-5 and TRBJ2-1, with 13 nucleotides matching TRBD2. The CDR3 length is 15 residues. CDR1 is MNHEY and CDR2 is SVGAGI in the germline V gene. With V trimmed by 6 bases and J by 3 bases, 2 bases remained unmatched. CDR3 protein: CASSRTSGSYNEQFF. The CDR3 DNA reads TGTGCCAGCAGCCGGACTAGCGGGAGCTACAATGAGCAGTTCTTC.

This chain joins TRBV19 and TRBJ2-7, with 7 nucleotides matching TRBD1. After removal of 0 bases from V and 3 bases from J, the junction contained 5 bases not matched to a gene. The CDR3 totals 15 residues. The V gene's germline CDR1 is LNHDA and CDR2 SQIVND (reference sequence). The CDR3 DNA follows: TGTGCCAGTAGTATAGATCCGGCAGGGGGCTACGAGCAGTACTTC. Residues: CASSIDPAGGYEQYF.

J is TRBJ1-1 and V is TRBV3-1 (or the pseudogene TRBV3-2), with TRBD1 as a possible D gene (6 bases). Germline values: CDR1 LGHDT, CDR2 YNNKEL (reference sequence). V was trimmed by 4 bases and J by 6 bases, leaving 21 bases between them. The length of the CDR3 is 16 residues. The CDR3 is CASSRFGGRAFSEAFF. In DNA form, the CDR3 reads TGTGCCAGCAGCCGTTTTGGGGGCAGGGCGTTTTCTGAAGCTTTCTTT.

The chain links TRBV24-1 to TRBJ1-2; tentatively, D is TRBD1 (5 bases). CDR1 KGHDR and CDR2 SFDVKD come from the germline V gene. The CDR3 consists of 14 residues. V dropped 2 bases and J dropped 2 bases, with 8 bases sitting between them. DNA for the CDR3: TGTGCCACCAGTGATTCCGACAGCAACTATGGCTACACCTTC. Its protein product is CATSDSDSNYGYTF.

The chain couples TRBV6-5 to TRBJ1-2; 8 positions agree with TRBD1. With V trimmed by 2 bases and J by 4 bases, 6 bases remained unmatched. There are 15 residues in the CDR3. CDR1 MNHEY and CDR2 SVGAGI come from the germline V gene. The CDR3 protein is CASSYTETGGYGYTF. The CDR3 DNA reads TGTGCCAGCAGTTACACAGAAACAGGGGGCTATGGCTACACCTTC.

The rearrangement uses TRBV4-1 and TRBJ1-5; 8 bases are a match to TRBD1. This CDR3 comprises 15 residues. Germline CDR1 is MGHRA and CDR2 is YSYEKL. Trimming removed 5 bases from V and 4 bases from J; junction bases left unmatched: 7. This CDR3 is CASSATTGANQPQHF. The CDR3 coding sequence is TGCGCCAGCAGCGCAACGACAGGGGCAAATCAGCCCCAGCATTTT.

The chain joins TRBV11-2 to TRBJ1-2; D is unclear. V was pared by 2 bases and J by 8 bases, with 9 bases between. CDR3 size: 12 residues. Germline values: CDR1 SGHAT, CDR2 FQNNGV. The CDR3 DNA is TGTGCCAGCAGCTTATCTCTCGTAGGCTACACCTTC. It encodes CASSLSLVGYTF.

As to this clone: An end of the junction differs from the germline gene, which may be a read error. The V and J genes are TRBV19 and TRBJ1-5, with 9 bases lining up with TRBD1. Germline V CDR1 and CDR2: LNHDA, SQIVND (reference sequence). The CDR3 consists of 20 residues. Written as DNA, the CDR3 is TGTGTCAGTAGTATCCGCGGGGGGACAGGGTCTGAACTAAGGAATCAGCCCCAGCATTTT. Its protein product is CVSSIRGGTGSELRNQPQHF.

This clone occurred a few times. V gene TRBV13 combines with J gene TRBJ1-6, with 7 bases fitting TRBD1. Germline loops: CDR1 PRHDT, CDR2 FYEKMQ (reference sequence). Trimming at V came to 1 base and at J to 12 bases, leaving 9 bases not matched to a gene. The CDR3 sequence is 15 residues long. The CDR3 DNA follows: TGTGCCAGCAGCTTAGAAGGGACAGCCCGGGAACCCCTCCACTTT. Translating it yields CASSLEGTAREPLHF.